The rows below give T cell receptor beta chains drawn from one sample of a study of T cell changes during pregnancy in multiple sclerosis. Sequencing was performed with immunoSEQ multiplex PCR; in TCRdb, only in-frame clones are kept and a portion is missing. Counted here are around 21,000 clones, approximately 86% occurring once; the ten biggest clones make up 15% to 20%. Sequencing was performed on CD8+ T cells from peripheral blood mononuclear cells, taken after pregnancy. The source is a female donor in good health, enrolled as a control in a pregnancy study. The CDR3 runs from the conserved cysteine through the conserved F or W. Each record gives: J gene, D gene, clone size, V gene, CDR3 protein, CDR3 DNA. A D gene is named only where the DNA matches it firmly. A clone size is listed for some rows: how often the clone was seen (once, few, many), or a class if it is expanded.

TRBJ1-1,NA,NA,TRBV15,CATSRDRYTEAFF,TGTGCCACCAGCAGAGATCGGTACACTGAAGCTTTCTTT
TRBJ2-7,NA,many,TRBV15,CATSTAEQSEGEQYF,TGTGCCACCAGCACTGCGGAACAGAGCGAGGGCGAGCAGTACTTC
TRBJ2-7,TRBD1,NA,TRBV6-7,CASGEQGDEQYF,TGTGCCAGCGGGGAGCAGGGGGACGAGCAGTACTTC
TRBJ2-7,TRBD1,NA,TRBV18,CASSPGTADEQYF,TGTGCCAGCTCACCCGGGACAGCAGACGAGCAGTACTTC
TRBJ2-7,NA,NA,TRBV2,CASVDNRVHEQYF,TGTGCCAGCGTAGATAACAGGGTCCACGAGCAGTACTTC
TRBJ2-5,TRBD1,NA,TRBV5-4,CASSVTGGKETQYF,TGTGCCAGCAGCGTGACAGGGGGGAAAGAGACCCAGTACTTC
TRBJ2-1,TRBD2,NA,TRBV5-4,CASSAGTSGSIPSNEQFF,TGTGCCAGCAGCGCCGGGACTAGCGGGAGTATTCCGTCGAATGAGCAGTTCTTC
TRBJ1-5,TRBD1,NA,TRBV6-1,CATADRGYQPQHF,TGTGCCACAGCCGACAGGGGGTATCAGCCCCAGCATTTT
TRBJ2-7,NA,NA,TRBV7-8,CASSLGIGGYEQYF,TGTGCCAGCAGCTTAGGTATAGGGGGCTACGAGCAGTACTTC
TRBJ2-3,NA,NA,TRBV10-1,CASSETVGATDTQYF,TGCGCCAGCAGTGAAACGGTGGGGGCCACAGATACGCAGTATTTT
TRBJ1-2,NA,NA,TRBV4-1,CASSQVRGVDYGYTF,TGCGCCAGCAGCCAAGTGCGGGGTGTGGACTATGGCTACACCTTC
TRBJ2-2,TRBD2,NA,TRBV5-5,CASSMGLAGGSNTGELFF,TGTGCCAGCAGCATGGGACTAGCGGGAGGATCGAACACCGGGGAGCTGTTTTTT
TRBJ2-7,TRBD1,NA,TRBV16,CASSQSGQGAREQYF,TGTGCCAGCAGCCAATCCGGACAGGGGGCTCGCGAGCAGTACTTC
TRBJ2-7,TRBD2,NA,TRBV2,CASSSGAGGPPEQYF,TGTGCCAGCTCCTCGGGGGCGGGAGGGCCCCCCGAGCAGTACTTC
TRBJ2-7,NA,NA,TRBV5-5,CASSPRDSNYEQYF,TGTGCCAGCAGCCCCCGGGACTCCAACTACGAGCAGTACTTC
TRBJ2-7,TRBD1,NA,TRBV30,CAWRDHRDRESDEQYF,TGTGCCTGGAGGGACCACCGGGACAGGGAATCGGACGAGCAGTACTTC
TRBJ1-3,NA,NA,TRBV7-2,CASSLVSRAFGNTIYF,TGTGCCAGCAGCTTAGTTAGCAGGGCTTTCGGAAACACCATATATTTT
TRBJ1-4,NA,NA,TRBV14,CASSPRGSTNEKLFF,TGTGCCAGCAGCCCAAGGGGATCAACTAATGAAAAACTGTTTTTT
TRBJ2-2,TRBD2,NA,TRBV2,CAKTSGGVANTGELFF,TGTGCCAAGACTAGCGGGGGGGTGGCGAACACCGGGGAGCTGTTTTTT
TRBJ2-1,NA,NA,TRBV7-9,CASSSPSLSSYNEQFF,TGTGCCAGCAGCTCCCCGTCCCTGAGCTCCTACAATGAGCAGTTCTTC
TRBJ1-6,TRBD1,few,TRBV6-4,CASSYGTGDDSPLHF,TGTGCCAGCAGTTACGGGACAGGAGATGATTCACCCCTCCACTTT
TRBJ1-4,NA,once,TRBV6-5,CASSSTGVRGEKLFF,TGTGCCAGCAGTTCGACGGGGGTAAGGGGCGAAAAACTGTTTTTT
TRBJ1-5,NA,NA,TRBV30,CAWSVSGGHQPQHF,TGTGCCTGGAGTGTTTCGGGGGGGCATCAGCCCCAGCATTTT
TRBJ2-5,TRBD2,NA,TRBV7-9,CASSGPWDYQETQYF,TGTGCCAGCAGCGGCCCCTGGGACTATCAAGAGACCCAGTACTTC
TRBJ2-2,NA,NA,TRBV5-6,CATKRRNTGELFF,TGTGCCACCAAGCGGCGGAACACCGGGGAGCTGTTTTTT
TRBJ2-2,TRBD2,NA,TRBV7-8,CASSLSGLAGGLFDYTGELFF,TGTGCCAGCAGCTTATCGGGACTAGCGGGGGGGCTCTTTGATTACACCGGGGAGCTGTTTTTT
TRBJ1-4,NA,NA,TRBV2,CASSDPATNEKLFF,TGTGCCAGCAGTGACCCAGCAACTAATGAAAAACTGTTTTTT
TRBJ2-1,TRBD2,NA,TRBV4-1,CASSQRTSGAYNEQFF,TGCGCCAGCAGCCAAAGGACTAGCGGGGCCTACAATGAGCAGTTCTTC
TRBJ1-1,NA,NA,TRBV30,CAWTNTGSWGTEAFF,TGTGCCTGGACGAATACAGGGTCCTGGGGCACTGAAGCTTTCTTT
TRBJ1-5,NA,few,TRBV4-1,CASSQEALAQQPQHF,TGCGCCAGCAGCCAGGAGGCCCTGGCGCAGCAGCCCCAGCATTTT
TRBJ1-2,NA,NA,TRBV6-5,CASSLTEEAGYTF,TGTGCCAGCAGCCTAACGGAGGAGGCTGGCTACACCTTC
TRBJ2-7,TRBD2,NA,TRBV7-2,CASSSSGFSYEQYF,TGTGCCAGCAGTTCTAGCGGCTTCTCCTACGAGCAGTACTTC
TRBJ2-7,TRBD2,NA,TRBV7-2,CASSLGGGGYEQYF,TGTGCCAGCAGCTTAGGTGGCGGGGGCTACGAGCAGTACTTC
TRBJ2-3,TRBD2,NA,TRBV15,CATREATSGGDTQYF,TGTGCCACTCGTGAGGCCACTAGCGGGGGAGATACGCAGTATTTT
TRBJ2-2,NA,NA,TRBV2,CASRRLFQKTGELFF,TGTGCCAGCCGACGACTTTTCCAAAAAACCGGGGAGCTGTTTTTT
TRBJ2-1,TRBD2,NA,TRBV9,CASSVGGGANEQFF,TGTGCCAGCAGCGTAGGCGGGGGGGCGAATGAGCAGTTCTTC
TRBJ2-7,NA,NA,TRBV11-2,CASSSLTQEQYF,TGTGCCAGCAGCTCCCTCACGCAGGAGCAGTACTTC
TRBJ2-7,NA,NA,TRBV19,CASSSRTDSYEQYF,TGTGCCAGTAGTTCTCGGACAGACTCCTACGAGCAGTACTTC